This T cell receptor beta chain was profiled in a study of T cells after yellow fever vaccination. TCR cDNA was made by 5'RACE template switching, adding a universal primer site and UMIs. One entry per CDR3 protein results from TCRdb running MiXCR on the 5' RACE reads. Counted here are 200,000 to 300,000 distinct CDR3 sequences, approximately 12% occurring once; the ten biggest clones make up roughly 0.5%. General study points: Though it reached lower strength, the secondary response hit its peak faster, day 5 versus 15. A minor fraction of clonotypes spanned both CD4 and CD8 compartments. Reappearing after the booster were most of the clones from primary vaccination (roughly 96% CD4, 88% CD8).

This clonotype has a handful of counts. The antigen is not known. The sequences come from CD4+ T cells sorted from PBMCs, collected 45 days after the yellow fever booster vaccination. The TCR comes from a young man who received the YFV17D yellow fever vaccine.

The DNA for the CDR3 is TGTGCCAGCAGCGTCGGGGAAGCCCCTAATGAAAAACTGTTTTTT. Its translation is CASSVGEAPNEKLFF. The chain combines TRBV7-9 with TRBJ1-4; D unresolved. CDR3 length: 15 amino acids. Per germline, CDR1 SEHNR and CDR2 FQNEAQ (reference sequence). V lost 5 bases and J lost 3, with 13 bases in between. The full variable domain, in which reference TRBV7-9 and TRBJ1-4 provide the parts outside the CDR3, is DTGVSQNPRHKITKRGQNVTFRCDPISEHNRLYWYRQTLGQGPEFLTYFQNEAQLEKSRLLSDRFSAERPKGSFSTLEIQRTEQGDSAMYLCASSVGEAPNEKLFFGSGTQLSVL.